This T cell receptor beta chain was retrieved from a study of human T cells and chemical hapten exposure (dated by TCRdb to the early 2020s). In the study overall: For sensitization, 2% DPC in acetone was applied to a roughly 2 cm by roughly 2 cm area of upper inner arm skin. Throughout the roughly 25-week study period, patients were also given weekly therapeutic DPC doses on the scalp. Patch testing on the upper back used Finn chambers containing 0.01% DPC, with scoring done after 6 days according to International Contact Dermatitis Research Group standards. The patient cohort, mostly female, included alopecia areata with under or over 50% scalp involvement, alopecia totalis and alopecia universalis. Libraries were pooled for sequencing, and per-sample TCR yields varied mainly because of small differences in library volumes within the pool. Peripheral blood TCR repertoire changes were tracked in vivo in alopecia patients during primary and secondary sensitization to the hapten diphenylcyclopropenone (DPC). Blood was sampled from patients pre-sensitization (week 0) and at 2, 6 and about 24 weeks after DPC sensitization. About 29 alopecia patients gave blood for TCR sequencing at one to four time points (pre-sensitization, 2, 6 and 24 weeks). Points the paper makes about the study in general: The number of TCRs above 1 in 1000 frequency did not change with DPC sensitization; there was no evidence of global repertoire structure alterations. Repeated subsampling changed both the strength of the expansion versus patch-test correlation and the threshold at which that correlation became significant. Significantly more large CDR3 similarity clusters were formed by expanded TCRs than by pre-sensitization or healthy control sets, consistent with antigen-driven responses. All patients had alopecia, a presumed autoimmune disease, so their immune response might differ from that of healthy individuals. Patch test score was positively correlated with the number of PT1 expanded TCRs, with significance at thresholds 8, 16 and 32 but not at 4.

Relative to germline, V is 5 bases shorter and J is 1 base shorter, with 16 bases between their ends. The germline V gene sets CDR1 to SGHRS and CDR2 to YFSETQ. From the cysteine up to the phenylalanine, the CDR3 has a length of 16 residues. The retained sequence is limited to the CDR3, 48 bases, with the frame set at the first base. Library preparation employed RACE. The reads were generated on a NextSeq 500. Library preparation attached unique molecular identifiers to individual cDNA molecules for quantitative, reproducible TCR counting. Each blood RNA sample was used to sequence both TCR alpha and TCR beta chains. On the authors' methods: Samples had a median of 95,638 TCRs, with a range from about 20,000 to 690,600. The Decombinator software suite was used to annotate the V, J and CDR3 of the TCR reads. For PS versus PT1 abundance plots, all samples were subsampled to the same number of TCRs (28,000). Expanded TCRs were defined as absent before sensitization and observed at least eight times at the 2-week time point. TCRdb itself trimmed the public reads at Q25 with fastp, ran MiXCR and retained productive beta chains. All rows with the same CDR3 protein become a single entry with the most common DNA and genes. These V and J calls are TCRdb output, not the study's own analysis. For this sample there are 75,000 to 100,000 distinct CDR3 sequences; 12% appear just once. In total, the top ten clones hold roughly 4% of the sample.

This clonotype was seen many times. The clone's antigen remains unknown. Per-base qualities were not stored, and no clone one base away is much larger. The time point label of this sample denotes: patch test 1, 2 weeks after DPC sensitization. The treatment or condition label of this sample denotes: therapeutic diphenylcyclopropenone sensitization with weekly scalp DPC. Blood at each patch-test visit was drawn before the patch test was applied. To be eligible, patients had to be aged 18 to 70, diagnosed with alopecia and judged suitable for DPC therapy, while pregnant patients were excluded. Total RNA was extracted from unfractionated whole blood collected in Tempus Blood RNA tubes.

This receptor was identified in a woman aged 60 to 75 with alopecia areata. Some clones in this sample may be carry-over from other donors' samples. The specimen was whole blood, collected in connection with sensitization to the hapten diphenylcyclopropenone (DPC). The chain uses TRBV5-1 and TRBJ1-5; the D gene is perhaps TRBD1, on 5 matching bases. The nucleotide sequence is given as TGCGCCAGCAGACCCACCGCCGGGGGGAGCAATCAGCCCCAGCATTTT. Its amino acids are CASRPTAGGSNQPQHF.